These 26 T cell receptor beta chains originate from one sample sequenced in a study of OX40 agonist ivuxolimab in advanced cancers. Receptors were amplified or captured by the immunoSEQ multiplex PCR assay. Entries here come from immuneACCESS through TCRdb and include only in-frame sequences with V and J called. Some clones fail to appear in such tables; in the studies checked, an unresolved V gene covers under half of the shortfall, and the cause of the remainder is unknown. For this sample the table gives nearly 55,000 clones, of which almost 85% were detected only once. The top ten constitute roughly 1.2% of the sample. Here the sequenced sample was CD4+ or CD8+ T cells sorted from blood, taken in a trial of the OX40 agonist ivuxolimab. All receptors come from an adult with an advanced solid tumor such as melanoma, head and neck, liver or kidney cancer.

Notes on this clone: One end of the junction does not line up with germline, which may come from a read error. CDR3 DNA sequence: TGCGCCAGCCGCTTCGGATTAAGCGCGGGAGTTACAGATACGCAGTATTTT. Translating gives CASRFGLSAGVTDTQYF. The chain is built from TRBV5-1 and TRBJ2-3; 7 bases map to TRBD2. Looked up from germline, CDR1 is SGHRS and CDR2 is YFSETQ. The CDR3 sequence is 17 residues long.

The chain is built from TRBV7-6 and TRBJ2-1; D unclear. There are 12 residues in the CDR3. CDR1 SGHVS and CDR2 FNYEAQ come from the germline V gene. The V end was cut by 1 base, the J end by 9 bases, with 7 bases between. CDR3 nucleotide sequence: TGTGCCAGCAGCTTAGTAGGACGTGAGCAGTTCTTC. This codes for CASSLVGREQFF.

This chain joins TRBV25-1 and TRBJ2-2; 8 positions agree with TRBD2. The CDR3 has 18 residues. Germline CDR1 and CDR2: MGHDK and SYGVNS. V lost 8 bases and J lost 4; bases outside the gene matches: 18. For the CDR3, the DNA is TGTGCCAGCGGCATGAATGTAGGACTAGCCCTAGGCACCGGGGAGCTGTTTTTT. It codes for CASGMNVGLALGTGELFF. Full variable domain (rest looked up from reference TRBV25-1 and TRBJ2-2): EADIYQTPRYLVIGTGKKITLECSQTMGHDKMYWYQQDPGMELHLIHYSYGVNSTEKGDLSSESTVSRIRTEHFPLTLESARPSHTSQYLCASGMNVGLALGTGELFFGEGSRLTVL.

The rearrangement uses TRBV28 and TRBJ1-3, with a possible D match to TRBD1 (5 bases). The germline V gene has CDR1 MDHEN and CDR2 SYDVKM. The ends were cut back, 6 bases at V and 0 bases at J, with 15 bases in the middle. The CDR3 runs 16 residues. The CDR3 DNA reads TGTGCCAGCAGGGGACGGACGGGGAACTCTGGAAACACCATATATTTT. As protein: CASRGRTGNSGNTIYF.

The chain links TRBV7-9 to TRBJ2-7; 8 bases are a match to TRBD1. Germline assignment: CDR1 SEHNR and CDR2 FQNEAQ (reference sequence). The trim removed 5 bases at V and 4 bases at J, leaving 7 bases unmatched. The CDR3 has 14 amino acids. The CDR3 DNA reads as TGTGCCAGCAGCCACTGGGACAGGCGGTACGAGCAGTACTTC. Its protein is CASSHWDRRYEQYF.

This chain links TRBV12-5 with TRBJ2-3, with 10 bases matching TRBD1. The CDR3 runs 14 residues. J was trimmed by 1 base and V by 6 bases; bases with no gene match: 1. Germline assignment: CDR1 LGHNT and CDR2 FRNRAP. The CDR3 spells CASGGTGGTDTQYF. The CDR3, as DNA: TGTGCTAGTGGGGGGACAGGGGGCACAGATACGCAGTATTTT.

This chain's CDR3 is CASSPDRGPSYGYTF. The CDR3, as DNA: TGTGCCAGTAGCCCGGACAGGGGGCCCTCCTATGGCTACACCTTC. This sequence joins TRBV19 and TRBJ1-2, with 11 positions matching TRBD1. This CDR3 region has 15 residues. The V and J ends lost 6 bases and 4 bases, in that order; junction bases with no gene match: 7. The V gene's germline CDR1 is LNHDA and CDR2 SQIVND (reference sequence).

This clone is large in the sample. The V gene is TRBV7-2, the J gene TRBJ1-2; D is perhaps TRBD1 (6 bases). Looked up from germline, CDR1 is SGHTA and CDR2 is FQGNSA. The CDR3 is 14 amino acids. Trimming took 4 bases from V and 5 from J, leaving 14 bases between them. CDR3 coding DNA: TGTGCCAGCAGCTCCGAGGGGGGCGAATATGGCTACACCTTC. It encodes CASSSEGGEYGYTF.

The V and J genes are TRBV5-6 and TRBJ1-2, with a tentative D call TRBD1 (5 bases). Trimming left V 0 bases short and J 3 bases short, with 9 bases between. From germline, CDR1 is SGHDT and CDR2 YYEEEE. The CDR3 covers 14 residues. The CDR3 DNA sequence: TGTGCCAGCAGCTTGGCCTCAGGGTACTATGGCTACACCTTC. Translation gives CASSLASGYYGYTF.

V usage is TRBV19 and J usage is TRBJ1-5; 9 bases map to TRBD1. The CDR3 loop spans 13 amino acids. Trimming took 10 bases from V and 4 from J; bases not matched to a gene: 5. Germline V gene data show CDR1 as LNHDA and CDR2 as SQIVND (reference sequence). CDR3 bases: TGTGCCACCCTTGGGACAGGGAATCAGCCCCAGCATTTT. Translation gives CATLGTGNQPQHF.

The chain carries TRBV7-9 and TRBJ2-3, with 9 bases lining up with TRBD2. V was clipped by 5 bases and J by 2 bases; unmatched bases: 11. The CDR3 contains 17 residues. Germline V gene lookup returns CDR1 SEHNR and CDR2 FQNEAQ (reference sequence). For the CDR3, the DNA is TGTGCCAGCAGCGCCCGGCGGGAGGGCCTTAACACAGATACGCAGTATTTT. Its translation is CASSARREGLNTDTQYF.

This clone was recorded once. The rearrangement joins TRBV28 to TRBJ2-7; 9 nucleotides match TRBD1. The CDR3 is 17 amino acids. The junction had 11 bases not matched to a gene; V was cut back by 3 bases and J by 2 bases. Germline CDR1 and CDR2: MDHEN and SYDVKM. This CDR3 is CASSFINDRDRAYEQYF. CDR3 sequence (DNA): TGTGCCAGCAGTTTTATTAACGACCGGGACAGGGCCTACGAGCAGTACTTC.

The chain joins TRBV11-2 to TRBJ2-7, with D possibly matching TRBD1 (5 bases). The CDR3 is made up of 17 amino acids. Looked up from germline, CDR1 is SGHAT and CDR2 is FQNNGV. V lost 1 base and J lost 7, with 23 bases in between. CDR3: CASSLARDLVTTEEQYF. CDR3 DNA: TGTGCCAGCAGCTTAGCCAGGGATCTTGTAACTACGGAGGAGCAGTACTTC.

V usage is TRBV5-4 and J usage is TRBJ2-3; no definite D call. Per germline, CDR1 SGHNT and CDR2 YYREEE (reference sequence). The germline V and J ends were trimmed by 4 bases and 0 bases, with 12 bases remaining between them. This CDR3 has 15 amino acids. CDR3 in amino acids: CASSPGPPSTDTQYF. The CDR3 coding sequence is TGTGCCAGCAGCCCCGGGCCCCCCAGCACAGATACGCAGTATTTT.

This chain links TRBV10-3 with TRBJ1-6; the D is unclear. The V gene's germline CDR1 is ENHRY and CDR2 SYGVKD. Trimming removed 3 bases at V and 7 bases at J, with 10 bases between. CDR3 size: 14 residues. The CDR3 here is CAISEEQSNSPLHF. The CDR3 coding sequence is TGTGCCATCAGTGAAGAACAGTCAAATTCACCCCTCCACTTT.

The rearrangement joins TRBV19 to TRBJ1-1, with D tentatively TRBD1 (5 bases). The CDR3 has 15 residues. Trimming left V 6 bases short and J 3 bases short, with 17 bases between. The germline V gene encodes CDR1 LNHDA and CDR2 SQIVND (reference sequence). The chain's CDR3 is CASRRYDRTDTEAFF. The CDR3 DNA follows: TGTGCCAGTAGACGATATGACAGAACGGACACTGAAGCTTTCTTT.

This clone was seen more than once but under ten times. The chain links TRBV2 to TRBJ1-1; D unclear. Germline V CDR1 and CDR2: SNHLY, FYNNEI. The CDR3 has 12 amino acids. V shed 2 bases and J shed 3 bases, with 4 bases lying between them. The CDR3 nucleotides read TGTGCCAGCAGTGAATTCTACACTGAAGCTTTCTTT. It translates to CASSEFYTEAFF. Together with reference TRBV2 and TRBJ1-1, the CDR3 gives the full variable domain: EPEVTQTPSHQVTQMGQEVILRCVPISNHLYFYWYRQILGQKVEFLVSFYNNEISEKSEIFDDQFSVERPDGSNFTLKIRSTKLEDSAMYFCASSEFYTEAFFGQGTRLTVV.

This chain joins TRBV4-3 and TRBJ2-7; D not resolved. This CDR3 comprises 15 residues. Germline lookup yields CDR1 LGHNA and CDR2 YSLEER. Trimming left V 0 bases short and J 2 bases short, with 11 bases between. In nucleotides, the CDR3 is TGCGCCAGCAGCCAAGATGTCACAGAGGCCTACGAGCAGTACTTC. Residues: CASSQDVTEAYEQYF.

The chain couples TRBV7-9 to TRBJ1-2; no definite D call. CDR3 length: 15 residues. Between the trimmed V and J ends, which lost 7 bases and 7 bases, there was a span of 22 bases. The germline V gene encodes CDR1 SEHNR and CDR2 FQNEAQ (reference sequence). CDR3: CASTPRGLNWGGYTF. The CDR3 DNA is TGTGCCAGCACCCCCCGTGGACTCAACTGGGGTGGCTACACCTTC.

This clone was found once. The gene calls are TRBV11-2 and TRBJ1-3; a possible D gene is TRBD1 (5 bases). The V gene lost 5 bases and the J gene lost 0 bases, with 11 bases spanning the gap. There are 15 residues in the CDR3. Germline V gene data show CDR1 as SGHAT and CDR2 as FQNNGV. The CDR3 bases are TGTGCCAGCAGCGGGGACCGATTCTCTGGAAACACCATATATTTT. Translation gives CASSGDRFSGNTIYF.

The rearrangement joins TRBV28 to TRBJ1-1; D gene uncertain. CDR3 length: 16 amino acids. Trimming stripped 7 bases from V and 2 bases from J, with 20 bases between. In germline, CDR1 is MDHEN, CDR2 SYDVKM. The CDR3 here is CASTNMPPGINTEAFF. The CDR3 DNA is TGTGCCAGCACCAATATGCCCCCCGGGATAAACACTGAAGCTTTCTTT.

CDR3 sequence: CASSLPGQGRYEQYF. The CDR3 nucleotides read TGTGCCAGCAGTTTGCCGGGACAGGGAAGGTACGAGCAGTACTTC. V gene TRBV28 combines with J gene TRBJ2-7; 9 nucleotides agree with TRBD1. V was clipped by 3 bases and J by 4 bases; unmatched bases: 7. Germline CDR1 is MDHEN and CDR2 is SYDVKM. The CDR3 contains 15 residues. Using reference TRBV28 and TRBJ2-7 for the parts outside the CDR3, the full variable domain is DVKVTQSSRYLVKRTGEKVFLECVQDMDHENMFWYRQDPGLGLRLIYFSYDVKMKEKGDIPEGYSVSREKKERFSLILESASTNQTSMYLCASSLPGQGRYEQYFGPGTRLTVT.

CDR3 DNA sequence: TGTGCCAGCAGCTCCCTTGGGACATCAGCCTACAATGAGCAGTTCTTC. Protein product: CASSSLGTSAYNEQFF. This chain connects TRBV5-6 to TRBJ2-1; TRBD1 is a possible D gene (6 bases). CDR1 and CDR2 from the germline V gene are SGHDT and YYEEEE. Trimming cost V 3 bases and J 2 bases, with 15 bases left between them. The CDR3 covers 16 residues.

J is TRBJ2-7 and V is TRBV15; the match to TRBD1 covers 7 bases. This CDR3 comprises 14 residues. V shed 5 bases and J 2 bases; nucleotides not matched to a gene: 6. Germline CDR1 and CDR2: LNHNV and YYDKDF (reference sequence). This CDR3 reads CATSLTGAPYEQYF. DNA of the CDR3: TGTGCCACCAGCCTAACAGGGGCTCCCTACGAGCAGTACTTC.

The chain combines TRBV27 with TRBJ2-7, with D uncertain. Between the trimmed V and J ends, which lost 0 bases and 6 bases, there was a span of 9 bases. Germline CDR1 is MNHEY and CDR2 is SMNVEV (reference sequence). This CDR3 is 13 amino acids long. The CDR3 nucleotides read TGTGCCAGCAGTTTATCGCTTCTGGGCGAGCAGTACTTC. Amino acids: CASSLSLLGEQYF.

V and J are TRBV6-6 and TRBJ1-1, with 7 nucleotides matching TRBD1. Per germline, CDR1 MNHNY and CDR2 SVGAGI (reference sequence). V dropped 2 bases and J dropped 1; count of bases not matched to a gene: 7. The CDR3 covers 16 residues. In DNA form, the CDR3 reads TGTGCCAGCAGTTACCCCTGGGGACAGCAGAACACTGAAGCTTTCTTT. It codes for CASSYPWGQQNTEAFF.